The 9 T cell receptor beta chains presented below share a single source sample, sequenced in a study of graft-versus-host responses after intestinal transplantation. Their specific antigens are unknown. Assay: immunoSEQ multiplex PCR; the TCRdb copy retains only in-frame clones and omits some. The sample lists some 76,000 clones, roughly 87% seen once, with under 9.5% in the top ten. The starting material was unstimulated CD8+ T cells sorted from spleen or lymph node cells, obtained before transplant. These receptors were collected from a human donor who was the organ donor for an intestinal transplant.

The DNA of the CDR3 is TGTGCCAGCAGTCAGTTTCCGGATGGGAGCAATCAGCCCCAGCATTTT. Translated, it gives CASSQFPDGSNQPQHF. The genes are TRBV27 and TRBJ1-5, with no clear D. The V end was cut by 5 bases, the J end by 1 base, with 15 bases between. The CDR3 consists of 16 residues. CDR1 MNHEY and CDR2 SMNVEV come from the germline V gene (reference sequence).

The chain has TRBV27 and TRBJ2-1; TRBD2 matches 12 bases. The J segment lost 8 bases and the V segment lost 8 bases, leaving 7 bases of the junction unmatched. CDR1 MNHEY and CDR2 SMNVEV come from the germline V gene (reference sequence). This CDR3 has 14 amino acids. The CDR3 reads CASGRLAGGDEQFF. The CDR3 region has the DNA TGTGCCAGCGGGAGGCTAGCGGGGGGGGATGAGCAGTTCTTC.

The chain is built from TRBV19 and TRBJ2-3, with D perhaps TRBD1 (5 bases). This CDR3 is built from 15 residues. Germline V gives CDR1 LNHDA, CDR2 SQIVND (reference sequence). V lost 4 bases to trimming and J lost 5 bases, with 16 bases between them. In DNA form, the CDR3 reads TGTGCCAGTAGTACGTGGGGCAGGGTAATAGATACGCAGTATTTT. Amino acids: CASSTWGRVIDTQYF.

This chain uses TRBV9 with TRBJ1-2, with 8 nucleotides matching TRBD1. From germline, CDR1 is SGDLS and CDR2 YYNGEE. The CDR3 is made up of 15 amino acids. J lost 8 bases, V lost 4 bases, and 13 bases had no gene match. Here the CDR3 DNA reads TGTGCCAGCAGCACAACTACGGACAGGGCCAGCGGCTACACCTTC. Translating it yields CASSTTTDRASGYTF.

The chain carries TRBV6-5 and TRBJ2-7; 9 nucleotides match TRBD2. Trimming at V came to 6 bases and at J to 4 bases, leaving 7 bases not matched to a gene. The CDR3 sequence is 14 residues long. Germline-derived CDR1 and CDR2 are MNHEY and SVGAGI. CDR3 DNA: TGTGCCAGCAGGAGGGCGCTAGCGGGGTACGAGCAGTACTTC. Its translation: CASRRALAGYEQYF.

This rearrangement joins TRBV15 to TRBJ1-5, with D possibly TRBD1 on 5 matching bases. With 4 bases removed from V and 2 bases from J, the gap between germline ends came to 15 bases. Germline V lookup: CDR1 LNHNV, CDR2 YYDKDF (reference sequence). The CDR3 covers 16 residues. CDR3: CATSKATDSGNQPQHF. The CDR3 coding sequence is TGTGCCACCAGCAAAGCTACCGACAGCGGCAATCAGCCCCAGCATTTT.

CDR3 sequence reads: CASSVVSGELFF. DNA for the CDR3: TGTGCCAGCAGCGTAGTGAGCGGGGAGCTGTTTTTT. V gene TRBV9 combines with J gene TRBJ2-2, with D unclear. CDR1 is SGDLS, CDR2 YYNGEE, per germline. CDR3 size: 12 residues. The V end was cut by 0 bases, the J end by 7 bases, with 4 bases between.

V gene TRBV2 combines with J gene TRBJ2-2; 9 bases are a match to TRBD1. V shed 6 bases, J shed 6 bases, and the junction held 11 bases outside the gene matches. This CDR3 is 16 amino acids long. Germline V gene sequence: CDR1 SNHLY, CDR2 FYNNEI. The CDR3 here is CASRSIGQGKSGELFF. The CDR3 nucleotides read TGTGCCAGCAGATCTATAGGACAGGGGAAGTCCGGGGAGCTGTTTTTT.

This chain uses TRBV25-1 with TRBJ1-2; D remains ambiguous. CDR3 length equals 16 residues. In germline, CDR1 is MGHDK, CDR2 SYGVNS. Trimming pared 0 bases from V and 3 bases from J, leaving 14 bases between. The CDR3 DNA follows: TGTGCCAGCAGTGAATACCCCGACACTCTCTACTATGGCTACACCTTC. Its protein is CASSEYPDTLYYGYTF.